This T cell receptor (beta chain) is from a study of blood T cell repertoires in COVID-19. Background on the study: Sources were T cells, B-cell-depleted T cells, or PBMCs; the material itself was cDNA or gDNA.

Per the study methods: The authors estimated nucleated cell counts from reference gene primer amplification. The data were produced by immunoSEQ multiplex PCR, yet TCRdb's version contains in-frame clones alone and is incomplete. That table is the source of V, J and clone size, and D and trimming were worked out from the DNA. The profile covers 150,000 or so clones, with more than 80% appearing a single time and roughly 7.7% taken by the ten largest. The ends lost 1 base at V and 3 bases at J; junction bases unmatched: 5. This CDR3 has 16 amino acids. Looked up from germline, CDR1 is SEHNR and CDR2 is FQNEAQ (reference sequence).

The TCR originated in a human donor with acute or convalescent COVID-19. The donor label of this sample is uncertain. The chain is built from TRBV7-9 and TRBJ1-5, with 8 bases matching TRBD1. The sequenced material came from peripheral blood. CDR3 sequence (DNA): TGTGCCAGCAGCTTAGGGACAGGGTTGGACAATCAGCCCCAGCATTTT. Amino acid sequence: CASSLGTGLDNQPQHF.